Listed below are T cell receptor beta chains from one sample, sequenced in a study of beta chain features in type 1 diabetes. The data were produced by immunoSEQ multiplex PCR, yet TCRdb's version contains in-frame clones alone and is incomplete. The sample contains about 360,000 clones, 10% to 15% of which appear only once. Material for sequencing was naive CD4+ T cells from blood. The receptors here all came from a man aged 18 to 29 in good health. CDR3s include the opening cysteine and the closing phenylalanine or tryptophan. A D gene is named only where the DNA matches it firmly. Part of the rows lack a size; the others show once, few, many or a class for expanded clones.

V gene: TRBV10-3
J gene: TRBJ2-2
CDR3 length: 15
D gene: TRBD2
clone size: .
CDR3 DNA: TGTGCCATGGGGATAGCGGGAGGGCGGACCGGGGAGCTGTTTTTT
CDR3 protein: CAMGIAGGRTGELFF

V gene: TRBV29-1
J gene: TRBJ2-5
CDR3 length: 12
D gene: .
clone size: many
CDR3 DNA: TGCAGCGTGGGCGGGCTCCAAGAGACCCAGTACTTC
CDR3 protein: CSVGGLQETQYF

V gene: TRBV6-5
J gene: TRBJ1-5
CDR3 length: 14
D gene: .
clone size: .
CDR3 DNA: TGTGCCAGCAGTTACCACGGTCTTGGTCAGCCCCAGCATTTT
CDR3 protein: CASSYHGLGQPQHF

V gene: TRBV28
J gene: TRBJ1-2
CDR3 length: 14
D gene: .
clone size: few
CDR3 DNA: TGTGCCAGCAGCCTATTTACAGGGTACGATGGCTACACCTTC
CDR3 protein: CASSLFTGYDGYTF

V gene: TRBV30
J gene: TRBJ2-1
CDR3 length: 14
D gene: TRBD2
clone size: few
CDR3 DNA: TGTGCCTGGAGTGGACTAGCGGGAGGGTATGAGCAGTTCTTC
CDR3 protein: CAWSGLAGGYEQFF

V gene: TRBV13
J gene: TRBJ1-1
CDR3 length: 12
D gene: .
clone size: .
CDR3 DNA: TGTGCCAGCACGCAACTCAGGGGCGCAGCTTTCTTT
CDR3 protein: CASTQLRGAAFF

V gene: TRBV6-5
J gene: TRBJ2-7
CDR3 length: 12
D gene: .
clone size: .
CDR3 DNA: TGTGCCAGCAGCAGGGGTCCGGGCGAGCAGTACTTC
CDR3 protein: CASSRGPGEQYF

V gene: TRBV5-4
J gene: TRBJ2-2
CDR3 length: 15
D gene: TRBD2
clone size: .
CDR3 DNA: TGTGCCAGCAGCCCGGGACTAGCGGGAGTCGAGGAGCTGTTTTTT
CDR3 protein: CASSPGLAGVEELFF

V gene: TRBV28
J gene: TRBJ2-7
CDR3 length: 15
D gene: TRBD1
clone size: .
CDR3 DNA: TGTGCCAGCAGTTTGCCGGGACAGGGGCGGTACGAGCAGTACTTC
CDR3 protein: CASSLPGQGRYEQYF

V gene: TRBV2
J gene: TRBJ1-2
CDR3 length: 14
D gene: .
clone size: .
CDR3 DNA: TGTGCCAGCGGGGACACCAGGGATGCTGGTGGCTACACCTTC
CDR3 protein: CASGDTRDAGGYTF

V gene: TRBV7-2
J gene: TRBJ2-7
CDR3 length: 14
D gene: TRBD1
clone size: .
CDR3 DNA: TGTGCCAGCAGCGAACAGACAGGGCCTTACGAGCAGTACTTC
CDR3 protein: CASSEQTGPYEQYF

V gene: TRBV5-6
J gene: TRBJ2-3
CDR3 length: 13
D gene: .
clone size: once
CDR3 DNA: TGTGCCAGCAGCTTCCGGGATCTCCCCTCCCAGTATTTT
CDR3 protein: CASSFRDLPSQYF

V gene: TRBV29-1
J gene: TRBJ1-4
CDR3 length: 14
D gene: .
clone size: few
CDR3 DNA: TGCAGCGTTGAAGATCCCGGACAGAATGAAAAACTGTTTTTT
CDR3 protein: CSVEDPGQNEKLFF

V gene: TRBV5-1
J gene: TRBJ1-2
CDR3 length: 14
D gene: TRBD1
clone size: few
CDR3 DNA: TGCGCCAGCAGCTCCGGGACAGGGATCTATGGCTACACCTTC
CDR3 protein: CASSSGTGIYGYTF